This T cell receptor beta chain was observed in a study of T cell repertoires in cytomegalovirus infection. Study-wide context: Indications of both CMV infection and matching HLA type were provided by public TCR beta signatures.

MiXCR, applied by TCRdb to the reads, yields one record per CDR3 protein. The repertoire holds about 440,000 distinct CDR3 sequences, with approximately 33% as singletons. Study-level findings and limits: Across the ex vivo response, the dominant clonotypes were HLA-C-restricted CMV-specific TCR beta clonotypes. Identification of carriers of CMV plus the relevant HLA was performed using cumulative public TCR beta family frequency.

Notes on this clonotype: As yet, its antigen is unknown. The CDR3 does not close with the conserved phenylalanine or tryptophan, likely indicating a read error.

CDR3 size: 13 residues. Unmatched junction bases numbered 4, after V lost 3 bases and J lost 8 bases. Germline V gene lookup returns CDR1 SGHVS and CDR2 FQNEAQ. The sample taken for sequencing was PBMCs. The sequence derives from a human donor in good health (CMV status not recorded). Some clones in this sample may be carry-over from other donors' samples. The chain joins TRBV7-8 to TRBJ1-1; 9 nucleotides line up with TRBD1. CDR3 sequence reads: CASSLDRGTEAFC. CDR3 nucleotide sequence: TGTGCCAGCAGCTTGGACAGGGGTACGGAAGCTTTCTGT.